These 18 T cell receptor beta chains came from one sample sequenced in a study of patients and donors after allogeneic stem cell transplantation. MiXCR, applied by TCRdb to the RT-PCR reads, yields one record per CDR3 protein. The table includes about 40,000 distinct CDR3 sequences, roughly 30% detected once. The sample consisted of blood, either unsorted or a sorted T cell fraction (not recorded which). Receptors originate from a human donor who was either an allogeneic HSCT recipient or a stem cell or donor lymphocyte infusion donor (not recorded which). It is not recorded whose cells these are; they may come from a transplant donor.

The chain couples TRBV27 to TRBJ2-7; TRBD1 or TRBD2 may be the D gene (5 bases each). The CDR3 spans 14 residues. Germline CDR1 is MNHEY and CDR2 is SMNVEV (reference sequence). Trimming took off 2 bases at V and 2 bases at J, with 10 bases between the two ends. Here the CDR3 reads CASSLGGTPYEQYF. CDR3 nucleotide sequence: TGTGCCAGCAGTTTAGGGGGTACACCCTACGAGCAGTACTTC.

In its sample, this clonotype was seen a few times. The chain joins TRBV28 to TRBJ1-2; D is unresolved. Trimming cost V 5 bases and J 4 bases, with 8 bases left between them. Per germline, CDR1 MDHEN and CDR2 SYDVKM. The CDR3 has 12 residues. The CDR3 here is CASSRVSYGYTF. In DNA form, the CDR3 reads TGTGCCAGCAGTCGGGTGAGCTATGGCTACACCTTC.

This clonotype appeared a few times. The chain is built from TRBV2 and TRBJ2-7, with a weak D call TRBD1 (5 bases). V was cut by 2 bases and J by 11 bases, with 10 bases left in between. From germline, CDR1 is SNHLY and CDR2 FYNNEI. The CDR3 has 11 amino acids. The CDR3 reads CASSEPGREYF. The CDR3 DNA follows: TGTGCCAGCAGTGAACCCGGCAGGGAGTACTTC. Supplemented by reference TRBV2 and TRBJ2-7, the full variable domain reads EPEVTQTPSHQVTQMGQEVILRCVPISNHLYFYWYRQILGQKVEFLVSFYNNEISEKSEIFDDQFSVERPDGSNFTLKIRSTKLEDSAMYFCASSEPGREYFGPGTRLTVT.

This clonotype was observed many times. The chain carries TRBV7-2 and TRBJ1-3, with D unclear. Trimming left V 0 bases short and J 2 bases short, with 14 bases between. The CDR3 length is 17 residues. Germline loops: CDR1 SGHTA, CDR2 FQGNSA. The CDR3 DNA reads as TGTGCCAGCAGCTTAGCCCCGTACATGGGGACTGGAAACACCATATATTTT. It codes for CASSLAPYMGTGNTIYF.

V is TRBV27 and J is TRBJ2-7; the D gene is possibly TRBD2 (5 bases). V was cut by 2 bases and J by 6 bases, with 20 bases left in between. The CDR3 spans 16 residues. Per the germline V gene, CDR1 is MNHEY and CDR2 is SMNVEV (reference sequence). This CDR3 reads CASSLKGAVRGGEQYF. DNA of the CDR3: TGTGCCAGCAGTTTAAAAGGCGCAGTAAGAGGAGGCGAGCAGTACTTC.

This clonotype has a handful of counts. This chain joins TRBV7-9 and TRBJ1-4; D is possibly TRBD1 (5 bases). The V gene's germline CDR1 is SEHNR and CDR2 FQNEAQ (reference sequence). The V gene lost 3 bases and the J gene lost 7 bases, with 18 bases spanning the gap. The CDR3 runs 16 residues. CDR3 in amino acids: CASSFAGPRMSEKLFF. The CDR3 DNA reads as TGTGCCAGCAGCTTCGCGGGACCCAGGATGAGTGAAAAACTGTTTTTT.

The chain employs TRBV20-1 and TRBJ1-2, with D hard to call. From germline, CDR1 is DFQATT and CDR2 SNEGSKA (reference sequence). Trimming removed 6 bases from V and 0 bases from J, with 11 bases in between. This CDR3 spans 13 amino acids. CDR3 sequence reads: CSAYSAANYGYTF. CDR3 sequence (DNA): TGCAGTGCCTACAGCGCAGCTAACTATGGCTACACCTTC.

This clonotype was seen a handful of times. V usage is TRBV20-1 and J usage is TRBJ2-1, with TRBD2 identical over 12 bases. CDR1 is DFQATT and CDR2 is SNEGSKA in the germline V gene (reference sequence). The V and J ends lost 1 base and 4 bases, in that order; junction bases with no gene match: 14. The CDR3 covers 19 residues. The CDR3 DNA is TGCAGTGCTAGAGGGATTCCGGGGATTCTAGCGGGAGGGTACAATGAGCAGTTCTTC. Protein sequence: CSARGIPGILAGGYNEQFF.

This clonotype showed up just a few times. The chain is built from TRBV4-1 and TRBJ1-3; TRBD1 matches at 9 bases. The germline V gene has CDR1 MGHRA and CDR2 YSYEKL. This CDR3 is built from 16 residues. V lost 4 bases to trimming and J lost 1 base; unmatched junction nucleotides: 5. The CDR3 DNA is TGCGCCAGCAGCCTGACAGGGGGAAGTTCTGGAAACACCATATATTTT. It codes for CASSLTGGSSGNTIYF.

This clonotype was counted ten times or more. The V and J genes are TRBV7-2 and TRBJ1-5, with D uncertain. The CDR3 has 16 amino acids. CDR1 and CDR2 (germline): SGHTA, FQGNSA. Trimming removed 5 bases from V and 2 bases from J, with 16 bases in between. In DNA form, the CDR3 reads TGTGCCAGCAGCGCATATCATGGGGTCGGCAATCAGCCCCAGCATTTT. Its translation is CASSAYHGVGNQPQHF. Complete variable domain (other parts from reference TRBV7-2 and TRBJ1-5): GAGVSQSPSNKVTEKGKDVELRCDPISGHTALYWYRQSLGQGLEFLIYFQGNSAPDKSGLPSDRFSAERTGGSVSTLTIQRTQQEDSAVYLCASSAYHGVGNQPQHFGDGTRLSIL.

This clonotype was counted many times. The chain has TRBV2 and TRBJ1-1, with 7 bases fitting TRBD1. The V gene end was trimmed by 0 bases and the J gene end by 5 bases; junction bases not matched to a gene: 6. CDR3 size: 15 residues. Germline V gives CDR1 SNHLY, CDR2 FYNNEI. In DNA, the CDR3 is TGTGCCAGCAGTGAAGCATCCCAGGGGGTGACTGAAGCTTTCTTT. This codes for CASSEASQGVTEAFF.

The chain employs TRBV28 and TRBJ1-1; weak D call: TRBD1 (6 bases). The CDR3 extends over 15 amino acids. With 6 bases removed from V and 0 bases from J, the gap between germline ends came to 14 bases. The germline V gene encodes CDR1 MDHEN and CDR2 SYDVKM. The CDR3 spells CASRTLGGLNTEAFF. The CDR3 DNA reads as TGTGCCAGCAGGACCTTGGGGGGCCTGAACACTGAAGCTTTCTTT.

J is TRBJ2-7 and V is TRBV12-3 or TRBV12-4, with D perhaps matching TRBD1 or TRBD2 (5 bases each). V shed 3 bases and J shed 5 bases, with 11 bases lying between them. The CDR3 spans 13 residues. CDR3 region: CASSFPGRNEQYF. Written as DNA, the CDR3 is TGTGCCAGCAGTTTTCCGGGACGGAACGAGCAGTACTTC.

V usage is TRBV3-1 and J usage is TRBJ2-2; D might be TRBD1 (5 bases). Germline CDR1 is LGHDT and CDR2 is YNNKEL (reference sequence). Trimming pared 4 bases from V and 4 bases from J, leaving 10 bases between. The CDR3 has 14 residues. The CDR3: CASSLQGATGELFF. The DNA of the CDR3 is TGTGCCAGCAGCCTGCAAGGGGCCACCGGGGAGCTGTTTTTT.

V is TRBV7-3 and J is TRBJ2-2, with a weak D call TRBD2 (6 bases). The CDR3 sequence is 16 residues long. CDR1 is SGHTA, CDR2 FQGTGA, per germline. The V end was cut by 2 bases, the J end by 5 bases, with 15 bases between. The CDR3 nucleotides are TGTGCCAGCAGCTTATCGCCTGAGGGGAGGACCGGGGAGCTGTTTTTT. Translated: CASSLSPEGRTGELFF.

The rearrangement links TRBV6-2 or TRBV6-3 to TRBJ2-7, with no clear D. The CDR3 has 12 residues. Germline-derived CDR1 and CDR2 are MNHEY and SVGEGT. The V end was cut by 2 bases, the J end by 2 bases, with 4 bases between. The CDR3 here is CASSYRAYEQYF. The CDR3 DNA follows: TGTGCCAGCAGTTACAGGGCCTACGAGCAGTACTTC.

This clonotype was seen ten or more times. J is TRBJ1-2 and V is TRBV10-3, with a weak D call TRBD1 (6 bases). The germline V and J ends were trimmed by 0 bases and 5 bases, with 13 bases remaining between them. The germline V gene encodes CDR1 ENHRY and CDR2 SYGVKD. The CDR3 consists of 15 residues. As DNA, the CDR3 is TGTGCCATCAGTGAGTCAGGAGGCAGGGGATATGGCTACACCTTC. Residues: CAISESGGRGYGYTF.

This rearrangement joins TRBV12-3 or TRBV12-4 to TRBJ2-5, with 13 bases aligning to TRBD2. This CDR3 spans 15 amino acids. Trimming removed 4 bases from V and 2 bases from J; junction bases left unmatched: 1. CDR3 loop: CASSSGLAGQETQYF. As DNA, the CDR3 is TGTGCCAGCAGTTCGGGACTAGCGGGACAAGAGACCCAGTACTTC.